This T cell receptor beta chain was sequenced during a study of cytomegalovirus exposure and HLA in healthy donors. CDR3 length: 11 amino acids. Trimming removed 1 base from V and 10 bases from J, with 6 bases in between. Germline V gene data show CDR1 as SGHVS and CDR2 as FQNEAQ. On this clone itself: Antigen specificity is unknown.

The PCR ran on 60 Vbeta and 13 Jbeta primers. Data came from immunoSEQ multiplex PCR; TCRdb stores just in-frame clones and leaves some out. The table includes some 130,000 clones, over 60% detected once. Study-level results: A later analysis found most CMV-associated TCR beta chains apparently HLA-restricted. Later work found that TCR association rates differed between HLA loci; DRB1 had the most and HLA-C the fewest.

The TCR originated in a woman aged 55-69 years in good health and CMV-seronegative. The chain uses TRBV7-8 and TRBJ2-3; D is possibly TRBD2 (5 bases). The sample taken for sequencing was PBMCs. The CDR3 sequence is CASSLGGAQYF. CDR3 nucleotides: TGTGCCAGCAGCTTAGGGGGAGCGCAGTATTTT. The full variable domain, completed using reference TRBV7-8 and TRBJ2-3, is GAGVSQSPRYKVAKRGQDVALRCDPISGHVSLFWYQQALGQGPEFLTYFQNEAQLDKSGLPSDRFFAERPEGSVSTLKIQRTQQEDSAVYLCASSLGGAQYFGPGTRLTVL.